These 25 T cell receptor beta chains share one sample of origin, sequenced in a study of T-cell memory formation after mild COVID-19. TCRdb re-called the 5' RACE reads with MiXCR, one entry per CDR3 protein. This table holds about 15,000 distinct CDR3 sequences, around 25% found once. Specimen: PBMCs or a T cell subset sorted from them (not recorded which). All receptors come from a man younger than 30 who had mild COVID-19 (a few samples of this study predate the infection). Cell type and time point are not known.

V usage is TRBV29-1 and J usage is TRBJ1-1; D remains ambiguous. CDR1 is SQVTM and CDR2 is ANQGSEA in the germline V gene. V was cut by 4 bases and J by 0 bases, with 6 bases left in between. CDR3 length: 12 residues. CDR3 sequence (DNA): TGCAGCGTTGGGAGCATGAACACTGAAGCTTTCTTT. Translated, it gives CSVGSMNTEAFF.

V is TRBV12-3 or TRBV12-4 and J is TRBJ2-1; 12 positions match TRBD2. J lost 1 base, V lost 5 bases, and 6 bases had no gene match. CDR3 length equals 17 residues. The CDR3 DNA reads TGTGCCAGCAGTCGCCTCGGGACTAGCGGGTCCTACAATGAGCAGTTCTTC. Amino acid sequence: CASSRLGTSGSYNEQFF.

This clonotype came up many times. The V gene is TRBV27, the J gene TRBJ2-5, with TRBD1 identical over 9 bases. After removal of 4 bases from V and 4 bases from J, the junction contained 7 bases not matched to a gene. In germline, CDR1 is MNHEY, CDR2 SMNVEV (reference sequence). The CDR3 contains 15 residues. The CDR3 bases are TGTGCCAGCAGTTCCTGGACAGGGGAGGGAGAGACCCAGTACTTC. This sequence encodes CASSSWTGEGETQYF.

This clonotype was picked up many times. This sequence joins TRBV12-3 or TRBV12-4 and TRBJ1-3; D remains unclear. Trimming removed 3 bases at V and 0 bases at J, with 6 bases between. This CDR3 is built from 14 residues. As DNA, the CDR3 is TGTGCCAGCAGTTTGTATAGCTCTGGAAACACCATATATTTT. It is translated as CASSLYSSGNTIYF.

This clonotype came up a few times. The V call is TRBV19, the J call TRBJ2-6; D is unclear. Germline-derived CDR1 and CDR2 are LNHDA and SQIVND (reference sequence). V lost 2 bases and J 1 base, leaving 6 bases between the germline ends. The CDR3 extends over 15 amino acids. The chain's CDR3 is CASSIWRSGANVLTF. In nucleotides, the CDR3 is TGTGCCAGTAGTATATGGCGGTCTGGGGCCAACGTCCTGACTTTC.

In its sample, this clonotype was seen a few times. J is TRBJ2-4 and V is TRBV7-2, with 9 bases aligning to TRBD2. With V trimmed by 5 bases and J by 9 bases, 11 bases remained unmatched. There are 15 residues in the CDR3. CDR1 and CDR2 from the germline V gene are SGHTA and FQGNSA. The CDR3, as DNA: TGTGCCAGCAGCCCCGGCGGGGGGGCCTCGGGCATTCAGTACTTC. Translating it yields CASSPGGGASGIQYF.

This clonotype was seen ten or more times. The chain is built from TRBV7-8 and TRBJ1-3; D is ambiguous. The germline V gene encodes CDR1 SGHVS and CDR2 FQNEAQ. V was cut by 8 bases and J by 0 bases, with 20 bases left in between. The CDR3 sequence is 17 residues long. CDR3 coding DNA: TGTGCCAGCTCCACACTGGGCAGAACTCTCTCTGGAAACACCATATATTTT. Residues: CASSTLGRTLSGNTIYF.

Ten or more counts support this clonotype. The chain is built from TRBV20-1 and TRBJ1-2, with a tentative D call TRBD1 (5 bases). The germline V and J ends were trimmed by 3 bases and 4 bases, with 18 bases remaining between them. This CDR3 region has 15 residues. The V gene's germline CDR1 is DFQATT and CDR2 SNEGSKA (reference sequence). The CDR3 sequence is CSARQSRTGLYGYTF. Written as DNA, the CDR3 is TGCAGTGCTAGGCAAAGTCGAACAGGACTCTATGGCTACACCTTC.

At least ten counts were recorded for this clonotype. V and J are TRBV6-5 and TRBJ2-7; TRBD1 matches 7 bases. Per germline, CDR1 MNHEY and CDR2 SVGAGI. Losses at the gene ends were 2 bases for V and 1 base for J; bases not matched to a gene: 11. This CDR3 is built from 17 residues. Here the CDR3 DNA reads TGTGCCAGCAGTTACGGTTTCAGGGCAGGGGGATCCTACGAGCAGTACTTC. It codes for CASSYGFRAGGSYEQYF.

The rearrangement uses TRBV7-9 and TRBJ1-2; D is possibly TRBD1 (5 bases). The germline V gene has CDR1 SEHNR and CDR2 FQNEAQ (reference sequence). CDR3 size: 14 residues. V dropped 7 bases and J dropped 3 bases, with 15 bases sitting between them. The CDR3 coding sequence is TGTGCCAGCACCCGGGCAGGGACGGACTATGGCTACACCTTC. It codes for CASTRAGTDYGYTF.

This clonotype showed up just once. The chain uses TRBV5-1 and TRBJ2-1; TRBD1 matches at 10 bases. J gave up 6 bases and V 3 bases, and 6 bases lay outside the gene matches. Germline CDR1 and CDR2: SGHRS and YFSETQ. The CDR3 spans 15 residues. CDR3 residues: CASSSRDRGPNEQFF. The CDR3 DNA follows: TGCGCCAGCAGCTCCCGGGACAGGGGACCCAATGAGCAGTTCTTC.

The chain uses TRBV20-1 and TRBJ2-1, with 11 bases that match TRBD2. CDR1 is DFQATT, CDR2 SNEGSKA, per germline (reference sequence). The CDR3 length is 15 residues. V lost 5 bases and J lost 8; bases outside the gene matches: 11. The CDR3 region has the DNA TGCAGTGCTCTCCTAGCGGGGGGACTAAGTCATGAGCAGTTCTTC. Translating gives CSALLAGGLSHEQFF.

The chain joins TRBV20-1 to TRBJ1-5; TRBD1 might be the D (5 bases). The V end lost 0 bases, the J end lost 2 bases, and 8 bases lay between the germline ends. CDR1 is DFQATT, CDR2 SNEGSKA, per germline (reference sequence). CDR3 length: 14 residues. CDR3: CSARDLGGNQPQHF. The CDR3, as DNA: TGCAGTGCTAGAGATCTAGGGGGCAATCAGCCCCAGCATTTT.

This clonotype was observed at least ten times. The V and J genes are TRBV24-1 and TRBJ2-7; 8 bases map to TRBD1. CDR3 length: 14 amino acids. V lost 6 bases to trimming and J lost 2 bases; unmatched junction nucleotides: 5. CDR1 and CDR2 from the germline V gene are KGHDR and SFDVKD. CDR3 loop: CATSSRGRPYEQYF. Here the CDR3 DNA reads TGTGCCACCAGTTCCAGGGGGCGGCCCTACGAGCAGTACTTC.

This clonotype was counted ten times or more. The chain recombines TRBV6-1 with TRBJ2-5; TRBD2 matches at 13 bases. V shed 4 bases and J 4 bases; nucleotides not matched to a gene: 0. Germline assignment: CDR1 MNHNS and CDR2 SASEGT. The CDR3 sequence is 14 residues long. In DNA, the CDR3 is TGTGCCAGCAGTGGACTAGCGGGGGGAGAGACCCAGTACTTC. Amino acid sequence: CASSGLAGGETQYF.

This clonotype was picked up many times. This rearrangement joins TRBV9 to TRBJ2-7, with 9 bases fitting TRBD1. The V segment lost 0 bases and the J segment 2 bases; nucleotides outside the gene matches: 3. CDR1 SGDLS and CDR2 YYNGEE come from the germline V gene. CDR3 size: 15 residues. This chain's CDR3 is CASSVEWTGAYEQYF. The DNA of the CDR3 is TGTGCCAGCAGCGTAGAGTGGACAGGGGCCTACGAGCAGTACTTC.

Many counts were recorded for this clonotype. This chain joins TRBV6-2 or TRBV6-3 and TRBJ2-7; unclear D gene. This CDR3 is 11 amino acids long. The germline V gene encodes CDR1 MNHEY and CDR2 SVGEGT. V lost 9 bases and J lost 2, with 8 bases in between. CDR3 in DNA: TGTGCCAGTCAGTCGGCCTACGAGCAGTACTTC. Translation gives CASQSAYEQYF.

This clonotype has more than one count but fewer than ten. This rearrangement joins TRBV5-4 to TRBJ2-7; D gene unclear. Germline loops: CDR1 SGHNT, CDR2 YYREEE (reference sequence). The CDR3 extends over 13 amino acids. The V and J ends lost 4 bases and 0 bases respectively, with 8 bases between them. As DNA, the CDR3 is TGTGCCAGCAGCAAAACGGGCTCCTACGAGCAGTACGTC. This codes for CASSKTGSYEQYV.

Many counts were recorded for this clonotype. The J gene is TRBJ2-7, the V gene TRBV27; 7 bases are shared with TRBD1. CDR1 MNHEY and CDR2 SMNVEV come from the germline V gene (reference sequence). V shed 6 bases and J 5 bases; nucleotides not matched to a gene: 10. The CDR3 is made up of 14 amino acids. The CDR3 is CASRRGTVLDEQYF. The CDR3 DNA reads TGTGCCAGCAGGAGGGGGACAGTACTAGACGAGCAGTACTTC.

There are a few counts of this clonotype. The chain is built from TRBV6-5 and TRBJ2-1; perhaps D is TRBD1 or TRBD2 (5 bases each). The CDR3 covers 15 residues. The V and J ends lost 5 bases and 4 bases respectively, with 15 bases between them. Germline V lookup: CDR1 MNHEY, CDR2 SVGAGI. The CDR3 sequence is CASSRDLIPYNEQFF. The CDR3 nucleotides are TGTGCCAGCAGTAGGGACCTTATACCATACAATGAGCAGTTCTTC.

This clonotype was counted only a few times. The chain combines TRBV11-2 with TRBJ1-1; D is unclear. Trimming stripped 0 bases from V and 10 bases from J, with 12 bases between. CDR3 length: 13 amino acids. Per germline, CDR1 SGHAT and CDR2 FQNNGV. CDR3 in amino acids: CASSLDVGRGAFF. The DNA for the CDR3 is TGTGCCAGCAGCTTAGATGTCGGGCGCGGAGCTTTCTTT. Drawing the rest from reference TRBV11-2 and TRBJ1-1, the complete variable domain is EAGVAQSPRYKIIEKRQSVAFWCNPISGHATLYWYQQILGQGPKLLIQFQNNGVVDDSQLPKDRFSAERLKGVDSTLKIQPAKLEDSAVYLCASSLDVGRGAFFGQGTRLTVV.

In this sample, this clonotype turned up many times. This chain links TRBV6-5 with TRBJ2-5; 7 nucleotides match TRBD2. This CDR3 is built from 15 residues. Trimming took 5 bases from V and 3 from J; bases not matched to a gene: 9. CDR1 MNHEY and CDR2 SVGAGI come from the germline V gene. The CDR3 coding sequence is TGTGCCAGCAGTCCTATCACTAGCGTAGAAGAGACCCAGTACTTC. It encodes CASSPITSVEETQYF.

This rearrangement joins TRBV6-5 to TRBJ2-2; 12 positions match TRBD2. CDR3 length: 16 amino acids. Trimming removed 5 bases from V and 4 bases from J; junction bases left unmatched: 5. Germline assignment: CDR1 MNHEY and CDR2 SVGAGI. The CDR3: CASSRLAGAGTGELFF. CDR3 nucleotides: TGTGCCAGCAGTAGACTAGCGGGAGCGGGCACCGGGGAGCTGTTTTTT.

The CDR3 here is CAITATSGDSTDTQYF. The CDR3 coding sequence is TGTGCCATCACGGCGACTAGCGGGGATAGCACAGATACGCAGTATTTT. The genes are TRBV10-3 and TRBJ2-3, with TRBD2 identical over 11 bases. The CDR3 spans 16 residues. Germline V lookup: CDR1 ENHRY, CDR2 SYGVKD. Trimming took 7 bases from V and 0 from J; bases not matched to a gene: 6.

At least ten counts were recorded for this clonotype. The CDR3 region is CASSLALGVQYYEQYF. DNA for the CDR3: TGTGCCAGCAGTTTAGCCCTAGGGGTACAGTACTACGAGCAGTACTTC. The chain combines TRBV12-3 or TRBV12-4 with TRBJ2-7, with D possibly TRBD1 on 5 matching bases. The V and J ends lost 0 bases and 3 bases respectively, with 15 bases between them. The CDR3 extends over 16 amino acids.